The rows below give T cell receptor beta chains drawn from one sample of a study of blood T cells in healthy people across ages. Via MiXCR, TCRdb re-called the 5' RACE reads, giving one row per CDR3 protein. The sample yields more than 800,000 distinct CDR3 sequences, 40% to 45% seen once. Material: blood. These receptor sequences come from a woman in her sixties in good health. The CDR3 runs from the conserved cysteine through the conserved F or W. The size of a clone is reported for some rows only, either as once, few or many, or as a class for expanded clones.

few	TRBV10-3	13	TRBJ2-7	CAISEGLPYEQYF
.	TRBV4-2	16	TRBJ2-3	CASSQEGSRPADAQYF
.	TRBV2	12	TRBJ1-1	CASREDRVEAFF
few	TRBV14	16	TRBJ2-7	CASSQDRTSGSIEQYF
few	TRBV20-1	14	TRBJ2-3	CSAGPGTRTDTQYF
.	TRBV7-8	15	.	CASSSRGGVLYEQYF
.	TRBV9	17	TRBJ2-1	CASSVATIATGDNEQFF
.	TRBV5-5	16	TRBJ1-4	CASSLQGGGTNEKLFF
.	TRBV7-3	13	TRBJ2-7	CASSLRQHNEQYF
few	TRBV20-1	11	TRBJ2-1	CSAMRVREQFF
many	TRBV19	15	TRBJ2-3	CASKGLAGATDTQYF
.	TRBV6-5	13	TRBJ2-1	CASSRTYGNEQFF
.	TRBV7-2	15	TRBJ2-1	CASSVRDGGIYEQFF
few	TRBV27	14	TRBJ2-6	CASSLYFGANVLTF
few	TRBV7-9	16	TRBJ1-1	CASSTTRAAVNTEAFF
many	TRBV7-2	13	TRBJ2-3	CASSLVAADTQYF
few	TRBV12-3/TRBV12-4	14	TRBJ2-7	CASSSGRPSYEQYF
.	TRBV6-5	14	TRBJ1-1	CASRGRQDWTEAFF
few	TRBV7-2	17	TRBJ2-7	CASSLPVSSLPDHEQYF
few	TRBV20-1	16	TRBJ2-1	CSARDPGIGSYNEQFF
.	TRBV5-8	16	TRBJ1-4	CASSLHGRGRAEKLFF
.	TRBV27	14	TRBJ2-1	CASSSRTSRDEQFF
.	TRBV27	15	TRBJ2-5	CASSFSGPLGNEQYF
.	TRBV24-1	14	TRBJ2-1	CATSGGVRYNEQFF
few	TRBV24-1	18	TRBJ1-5	CATSDSQKTGGIGQPQHF
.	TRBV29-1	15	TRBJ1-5	CSVAGSGTENQPQHF
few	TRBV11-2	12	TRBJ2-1	CASSLDPDEQFF
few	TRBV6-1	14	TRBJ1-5	CASSADRVNQPQHF
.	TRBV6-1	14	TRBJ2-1	CASSEYPGDNEQFF
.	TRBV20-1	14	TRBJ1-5	CSATTAYSNQPQHF
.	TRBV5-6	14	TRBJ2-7	CASSFSRTPYEQYF
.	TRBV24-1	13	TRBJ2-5	CATMNEAQETQYF
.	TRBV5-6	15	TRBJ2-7	CASKPHRGLTYEQYF
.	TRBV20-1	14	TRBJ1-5	CSATRTGWREPQHF
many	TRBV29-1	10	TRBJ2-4	CSVAPSIQYF
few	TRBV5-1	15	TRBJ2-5	CASSWGTGTQETQYF
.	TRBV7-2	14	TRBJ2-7	CASSSTGETYEQYF
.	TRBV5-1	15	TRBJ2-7	CASSPKGPRSYEQYF
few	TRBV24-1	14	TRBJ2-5	CATSPGRAWKTQYF
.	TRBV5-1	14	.	CASSEPGGRDEQYF
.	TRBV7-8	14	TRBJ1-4	CASSSDRRNEKLFF
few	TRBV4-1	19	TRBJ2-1	CASSQGQGQIAGVRNEQFF
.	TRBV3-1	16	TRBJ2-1	CASSQVRIAGNNEQFF
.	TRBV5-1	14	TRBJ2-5	CASQGSAYQETQYF
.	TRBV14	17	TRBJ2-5	CASSPSSPRRQQETQYF
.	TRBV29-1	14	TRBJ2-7	CSVVLVLGSYEQYF
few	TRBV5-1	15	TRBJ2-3	CASSLVGAETDTQYF
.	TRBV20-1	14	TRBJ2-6	CSAPEGAGANVLTF
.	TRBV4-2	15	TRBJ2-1	CASSPGGLTYNEQFF
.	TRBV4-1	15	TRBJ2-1	CASSQERSLTETQFF
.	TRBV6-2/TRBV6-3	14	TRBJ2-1	CASSWAGGHNEQFF
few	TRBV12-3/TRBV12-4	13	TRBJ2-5	CASSWGQKETQYF
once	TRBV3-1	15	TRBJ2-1	CASSSAGVPPNEQFF
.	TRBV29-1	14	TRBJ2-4	CSVVQMGLINEQYF
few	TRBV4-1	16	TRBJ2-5	CASSQDRDRSQETQYF
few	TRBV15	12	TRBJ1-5	CATKGDHQPQHF
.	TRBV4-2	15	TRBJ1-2	CASSQDITAYYGYTF
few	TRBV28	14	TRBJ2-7	CAIQEAGGSYEQYF
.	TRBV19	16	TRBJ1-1	CASSLPRDGMNTEAFF